This T cell receptor (beta chain) was recorded in a study of shared clonotypes between healthy human individuals (dated by TCRdb to 2019 to 2021). In the study overall: The cohort comprised a couple of women and a few men aged 18 to 49 years. Leukapheresis yielded between about 0.94 and 8.9 billion PBMCs per donor. To increase sequencing depth and limit assay-specific biases, different laboratories used diverse techniques to prepare libraries and sequence TCR repertoires. To estimate repertoire size and how much clonotypes are shared between individuals, the study performed deep sequencing of blood TCR repertoires from roughly five healthy adults.

The donors were healthy, HIV-negative adults with no recently reported acute infections or vaccinations. Only Caucasian adults living in Nashville, Tennessee, USA were represented among the donors. In the unsorted samples, 70 million to 95 million PBMCs were counted, and genomic DNA was extracted using the QIAamp DNA Blood Mini kit. After blood collection by leukapheresis, PBMCs were isolated using Ficoll-Histopaque density gradient centrifugation and then cryopreserved in the vapor phase of liquid nitrogen. Using the deep immunoSEQ assay, multiplex PCR amplified TCR CDR3 regions from genomic DNA. For each cell subset, the extracted genomic DNA was distributed evenly across all wells of several immunoSEQ 96-well plates, and each plate served as one replicate. For unsorted PBMC, about 300 ng of genomic DNA, equivalent to around 30,000 T cell genomes, went into each replicate PCR. Ten immunoSEQ deep assay plates were used to sequence unsorted PBMC genomic DNA. The purified libraries were quantified using a Qubit 3.0 fluorometer, sized with a Bioanalyzer 2100, and then quantified again using the KAPA Library Quantification kit. Every immunoSEQ 96-well plate was sequenced on a separate single-read 150-cycle Illumina NextSeq 550 flow cell. On the authors' methods: Because the immunoSEQ output included only junctional sequences and no quality scores, the filtering could not be the same as the filtering used for full-length reads. To assign V/J genes and CDR3, sequences were annotated using PyIR, a Python wrapper for IgBLAST v1.9, with IMGT germline references. Any read was removed if the V/J assignment was weak (E-value above 1e-6), the CDR3 was missing, or the read contained stop codons, out-of-frame junctions, or ambiguous translated residues. V3J clonotypes were defined as sequences sharing the same inferred V gene, J gene, and CDR3 amino acid sequence. Percentage overlap between repertoires was computed as shared unique clonotypes divided by the size of the smaller repertoire. Richness of each repertoire was evaluated using RTK rarefaction, the Chao1 estimator, and Recon v2.1 estimates of unobserved clonotypes. Imported from immuneACCESS, the table was reduced by TCRdb to in-frame sequences with V and J called. These copies leave out some clones; in studies compared against another copy, an unresolved V gene accounts for under half, and the cause of the remainder is not known. For V, J and clone size, that table is used; D and trimming come from the DNA. The table for this sample lists about 470,000 clones; around 75% of them were counted only once. The ten largest clonotypes hold approximately 13% of the sample.

This clone appeared a few times. The antigen it binds to is not known. Base quality data are lacking; no much larger clone is found one base away. On the study overall, not on this receptor specifically: The genetic and exposure-history diversity represented was limited by the small number of donors. Only blood was sampled, and tissue TCR repertoires likely differ from those in blood. Based on pairwise subsampling, the degree of clonotype sharing among donors was expected to be affected by sequencing depth.

V and J are truncated by 2 bases and 9 bases respectively, leaving an intervening sequence of 11 bases. Including cysteine and phenylalanine, the CDR3 has 13 amino acids. The kept DNA is CDR3 alone, 39 bases in frame from the first base. CDR1 and CDR2 are read off the germline V gene (reference sequence) as SEHNR and FQNEAQ. The chain is encoded by TRBV7-9 joined to TRBJ2-1; no D gene can be assigned with confidence. The sequence was collected from a woman between 40 and 55 years old in good health. Some clones in this sample may be carry-over from other donors' samples. Source material: PBMCs. This receptor carries the CDR3 CASSLNRAGEQFF. In nucleotides, the sequence is TGTGCCAGCAGCTTAAATCGGGCTGGTGAGCAGTTCTTC.